The entry that follows covers one T cell receptor (beta chain) sequence. As yet, its antigen is unknown. PCR primers comprised 60 Vbeta and 13 Jbeta primers. Sequencing used immunoSEQ multiplex PCR; TCRdb keeps in-frame clones, though not all of them. The table lists 170,000 or so clones, less than 85% of them singletons. The sample belongs to a study of cytomegalovirus exposure and HLA in healthy donors. Notes on the study in general: An analysis was carried out later, and it reportedly showed fewer N-insertions in an Asian-associated ancestry cluster than the approximately 670-donor mean.

The sequence came from a man aged 18 to 29 in good health and CMV-seronegative. The material sequenced was PBMCs.

Here the CDR3 DNA reads TGTGCCAGCAGTCTAGCCACGGGTTATGAAAAACTGTTTTTT. Encoded protein: CASSLATGYEKLFF. The genes are TRBV5-8 and TRBJ1-4; no clear D gene. The CDR3 is 14 residues long. V shed 5 bases and J shed 6 bases, with 14 bases lying between them. Germline-derived CDR1 and CDR2 are SGHTS and YDEGEE.